The 11 T cell receptor beta chains listed next were all sequenced from one sample in a study of cytomegalovirus exposure and HLA in healthy donors. Primers included in the PCR were 60 Vbeta and 13 Jbeta primers. Generated by immunoSEQ multiplex PCR, the TCRdb table keeps only in-frame clones and is missing some. The repertoire holds about 160,000 clones, with roughly 76% as singletons. Sequenced input: PBMCs. These TCRs come from a woman aged 50 to 60 in good health and CMV-seronegative.

This clone occurred once. J is TRBJ2-3 and V is TRBV6-1; 11 bases agree with TRBD2. With V trimmed by 4 bases and J by 3 bases, 9 bases remained unmatched. Germline CDR1 is MNHNS and CDR2 is SASEGT. This CDR3 contains 17 residues. The CDR3: CASSGPTSGRPTDTQYF. The CDR3 DNA reads as TGTGCCAGCAGTGGCCCCACTAGCGGGAGACCTACAGATACGCAGTATTTT.

The rearrangement uses TRBV19 and TRBJ1-5; the D gene is possibly TRBD1 (6 bases). This CDR3 region has 15 residues. Trimming took off 6 bases at V and 7 bases at J, with 19 bases between the two ends. Looked up from germline, CDR1 is LNHDA and CDR2 is SQIVND (reference sequence). The CDR3 protein is CASRIRNREGQPQHF. As DNA, the CDR3 is TGTGCCAGTAGGATCAGGAACAGGGAGGGACAGCCCCAGCATTTT. The variable domain in full, with the rest retrieved from reference TRBV19 and TRBJ1-5, is DGGITQSPKYLFRKEGQNVTLSCEQNLNHDAMYWYRQDPGQGLRLIYYSQIVNDFQKGDIAEGYSVSREKKESFPLTVTSAQKNPTAFYLCASRIRNREGQPQHFGDGTRLSIL.

This clone has at least ten counts. This CDR3 reads CASSVLTGSHIQYF. The CDR3 DNA reads as TGTGCCAGCAGCGTACTTACAGGGAGTCACATTCAGTACTTC. The chain joins TRBV7-2 to TRBJ2-4; the D gene is possibly TRBD1 (6 bases). Trimming removed 5 bases from V and 8 bases from J, with 16 bases in between. Looked up from germline, CDR1 is SGHTA and CDR2 is FQGNSA. The CDR3 covers 14 residues.

The V gene is TRBV9, the J gene TRBJ1-5; D unclear. Germline CDR1 and CDR2: SGDLS and YYNGEE. V was clipped by 2 bases and J by 4 bases, with 13 bases between them. The CDR3 has 15 amino acids. Here the CDR3 DNA reads TGTGCCAGCAGCGTCGGGTCGGCATTTAATCAGCCCCAGCATTTT. It translates to CASSVGSAFNQPQHF.

In its sample, this clone was seen once. The V call is TRBV19, the J call TRBJ2-3; tentatively, D is TRBD1 (6 bases). The V gene lost 5 bases and the J gene lost 0 bases, with 12 bases spanning the gap. The CDR3 extends over 15 amino acids. CDR1 is LNHDA, CDR2 SQIVND, per germline (reference sequence). The CDR3 DNA is TGTGCCAGTAGTCTGGACAGTGCTAGCACAGATACGCAGTATTTT. As protein: CASSLDSASTDTQYF.

The V gene is TRBV11-2, the J gene TRBJ2-3; tentatively, D is TRBD2 (5 bases). Per the germline V gene, CDR1 is SGHAT and CDR2 is FQNNGV. CDR3 length equals 19 residues. Trimming took off 5 bases at V and 2 bases at J, with 26 bases between the two ends. DNA for the CDR3: TGTGCCAGCAGCACAAGATCCCCCCAGCCGGGAAGAGCCACAGATACGCAGTATTTT. Translation gives CASSTRSPQPGRATDTQYF.

The chain is built from TRBV5-6 and TRBJ2-1, with D possibly being TRBD1 (6 bases). Germline V gives CDR1 SGHDT, CDR2 YYEEEE. Trimming stripped 1 base from V and 6 bases from J, with 14 bases between. CDR3 length: 15 amino acids. The CDR3, as DNA: TGTGCCAGCAGCTTGACAGGGCCCAAAGGCAATGAGCAGTTCTTC. It codes for CASSLTGPKGNEQFF.

This clone was detected a few times. V gene TRBV9 combines with J gene TRBJ2-5; D call uncertain. The germline V and J ends were trimmed by 0 bases and 5 bases, with 17 bases remaining between them. Looked up from germline, CDR1 is SGDLS and CDR2 is YYNGEE. The CDR3 has 16 amino acids. The CDR3 bases are TGTGCCAGCAGCGTAGGGTGGCAATATTCGCTGGAGACCCAGTACTTC. As protein: CASSVGWQYSLETQYF.

The V call is TRBV11-2, the J call TRBJ2-7; possible D gene TRBD2, 6 bases. V lost 0 bases to trimming and J lost 11 bases, with 14 bases between them. The CDR3 loop spans 13 amino acids. Germline V CDR1 and CDR2: SGHAT, FQNNGV. The CDR3 sequence: CASSLDHVGGKYF. CDR3 DNA: TGTGCCAGCAGCTTAGATCACGTCGGGGGAAAGTACTTC.

The chain links TRBV6-1 to TRBJ2-1, with 7 bases identical to TRBD2. CDR1 and CDR2 (germline): MNHNS, SASEGT. V dropped 1 base and J dropped 9; count of bases not matched to a gene: 3. The CDR3 runs 13 residues. The CDR3 DNA follows: TGTGCCAGCAGTGAAGGGGACTATCGTGAGCAGTTCTTC. It translates to CASSEGDYREQFF.

This clone appeared a single time. The V and J genes are TRBV7-6 and TRBJ2-2, with D perhaps TRBD2 (6 bases). The CDR3 totals 14 residues. Germline V gives CDR1 SGHVS, CDR2 FNYEAQ. V gave up 0 bases and J gave up 5 bases, with 7 bases separating them. The CDR3: CASSLAGGTGELFF. Written as DNA, the CDR3 is TGTGCCAGCAGCTTAGCGGGGGGAACCGGGGAGCTGTTTTTT.